These 27 T cell receptor beta chains share one sample of origin, sequenced in a study of cytomegalovirus exposure and HLA in healthy donors. Primers for the PCR totalled 60 Vbeta and 13 Jbeta. Libraries were prepared by immunoSEQ multiplex PCR; TCRdb keeps only in-frame clonotypes and omits some of them. This sample has around 180,000 clones, with about 85% found just once. Specimen: PBMCs. The source of these receptors is a boy aged 2 to 10 in good health and CMV-seronegative.

The genes are TRBV25-1 and TRBJ2-4, with 14 bases lining up with TRBD2. There are 14 residues in the CDR3. Per germline, CDR1 MGHDK and CDR2 SYGVNS. Trimming cost V 4 bases and J 7 bases; bases outside gene matches: 0. CDR3 amino acids: CASSGTSGRNIQYF. CDR3 nucleotides: TGTGCCAGCAGTGGGACTAGCGGGAGGAACATTCAGTACTTC.

This clone occurred once. This rearrangement joins TRBV29-1 to TRBJ1-1, with no clear D. Trimming pared 5 bases from V and 3 bases from J, leaving 10 bases between. This CDR3 is built from 12 residues. CDR1 and CDR2 from the germline V gene are SQVTM and ANQGSEA. The CDR3 sequence is CSVSAGYTEAFF. In DNA form, the CDR3 reads TGCAGCGTTTCCGCAGGCTACACTGAAGCTTTCTTT.

V usage is TRBV9 and J usage is TRBJ2-7; 7 positions agree with TRBD1. Germline lookup yields CDR1 SGDLS and CDR2 YYNGEE. V trimming: 4 bases; J trimming: 3 bases; junction bases outside the gene matches: 7. CDR3 length: 14 residues. CDR3 nucleotides: TGTGCCAGCAGCCCCGGGACAGCTCTCTACGAGCAGTACTTC. Translated: CASSPGTALYEQYF. The whole variable domain, remainder taken from reference TRBV9 and TRBJ2-7, is DSGVTQTPKHLITATGQRVTLRCSPRSGDLSVYWYQQSLDQGLQFLIQYYNGEERAKGNILERFSAQQFPDLHSELNLSSLELGDSALYFCASSPGTALYEQYFGPGTRLTVT.

The chain uses TRBV30 and TRBJ1-2; possible D gene TRBD1, 5 bases. CDR3 size: 15 residues. CDR1 and CDR2 (germline): GTSNPN, SVGIG (reference sequence). Trimming removed 2 bases at V and 1 base at J, with 14 bases between. The CDR3 nucleotides read TGTGCCTGGAGTCCATACCTGGACATTAACTATGGCTACACCTTC. This translates into CAWSPYLDINYGYTF.

This chain connects TRBV7-9 to TRBJ1-1, with unresolved D. V shed 5 bases and J shed 3 bases, with 10 bases lying between them. Germline values: CDR1 SEHNR, CDR2 FQNEAQ (reference sequence). The CDR3 has 13 residues. The DNA of the CDR3 is TGTGCCAGCAGCCCCTCTTTAGACACTGAAGCTTTCTTT. Amino acid sequence: CASSPSLDTEAFF.

Concerning this clone itself: Sequence at one end of the junction differs from germline and may be a read error. The sample contains more than one DNA sequence encoding this CDR3. The chain links TRBV28 to TRBJ1-2, with TRBD1 matching over 7 bases. Germline V lookup: CDR1 MDHEN, CDR2 SYDVKM. The CDR3 is made up of 14 amino acids. CDR3 loop: CASSSPTGNYGYTF. Here the CDR3 DNA reads TGTGCCAGCAGTTCTCCGACAGGGAACTATGGCTACACCTTT.

The gene calls are TRBV30 and TRBJ1-2; unclear D gene. This CDR3 is built from 13 residues. CDR1 is GTSNPN and CDR2 is SVGIG in the germline V gene (reference sequence). The ends were cut back, 0 bases at V and 1 base at J, with 6 bases in the middle. This CDR3 reads CAWSVGDNYGYTF. CDR3 nucleotide sequence: TGTGCCTGGAGTGTAGGAGATAACTATGGCTACACCTTC.

The chain combines TRBV5-4 with TRBJ2-1; TRBD2 is a possible D gene (5 bases). Trimming cost V 0 bases and J 1 base, with 8 bases left between them. Per the germline V gene, CDR1 is SGHNT and CDR2 is YYREEE (reference sequence). The CDR3 contains 15 residues. CDR3 coding DNA: TGTGCCAGCAGCTTGGATACTAGTTCCTACAATGAGCAGTTCTTC. Its translation: CASSLDTSSYNEQFF.

The chain uses TRBV5-6 and TRBJ2-7, with D possibly TRBD2 on 5 matching bases. The V gene lost 5 bases and the J gene lost 4 bases, with 10 bases spanning the gap. Per germline, CDR1 SGHDT and CDR2 YYEEEE. The CDR3 loop spans 12 amino acids. The CDR3 loop reads CASRLPGYEQYV. The CDR3 coding sequence is TGTGCCAGCAGGCTCCCGGGATACGAGCAGTACGTC.

The chain carries TRBV28 and TRBJ2-5; 10 bases map to TRBD1. Germline assignment: CDR1 MDHEN and CDR2 SYDVKM. Trimming cost V 5 bases and J 7 bases; bases outside gene matches: 10. The CDR3 is 15 residues long. In DNA, the CDR3 is TGTGCCAGCAGTCCCGCCGGGACAGGGGCCGGGACCCAGTACTTC. Translating gives CASSPAGTGAGTQYF.

V is TRBV7-9 and J is TRBJ2-7, with D possibly TRBD1 on 6 matching bases. The DNA end is more similar to TRBJ2-1, so the J call may be wrong. CDR3 size: 12 residues. Germline assignment: CDR1 SEHNR and CDR2 FQNEAQ (reference sequence). This chain's CDR3 is CASSKQGNEQFF. The CDR3 nucleotides are TGTGCCAGCAGCAAACAGGGAAATGAGCAGTTCTTC.

The chain carries TRBV6-1 and TRBJ1-2, with TRBD1 identical over 7 bases. CDR3 length: 14 residues. CDR1 and CDR2 from the germline V gene are MNHNS and SASEGT. The J segment lost 8 bases and the V segment lost 2 bases, leaving 8 bases of the junction unmatched. The chain's CDR3 is CASSESSTGYGYTF. CDR3 sequence (DNA): TGTGCCAGCAGTGAATCTTCGACAGGGTACGGCTACACCTTC.

The chain uses TRBV27 and TRBJ2-7; TRBD2 matches at 7 bases. CDR1 and CDR2 from the germline V gene are MNHEY and SMNVEV (reference sequence). The junction had 6 bases not matched to a gene; V was cut back by 5 bases and J by 2 bases. The CDR3 extends over 14 amino acids. The CDR3 region is CASSPLAAPYEQYF. The CDR3 DNA reads TGTGCCAGCAGTCCGCTAGCGGCCCCCTACGAGCAGTACTTC.

This sequence joins TRBV11-2 and TRBJ1-1, with D possibly TRBD1 on 6 matching bases. Trimming took off 6 bases at V and 3 bases at J, with 14 bases between the two ends. The CDR3 contains 14 residues. Germline assignment: CDR1 SGHAT and CDR2 FQNNGV. CDR3 DNA: TGTGCCAGCAGTCCGAATGGACAGCACACTGAAGCTTTCTTT. It translates to CASSPNGQHTEAFF.

This chain connects TRBV14 to TRBJ2-1; perhaps TRBD2 as D (7 bases). Trimming removed 5 bases from V and 10 bases from J, with 12 bases in between. CDR1 is SGHDN, CDR2 FVKESK, per germline. This CDR3 contains 12 residues. CDR3 protein: CASSRGRDEQFF. The CDR3 region has the DNA TGTGCCAGCAGCAGGGGGAGGGACGAGCAGTTCTTC.

This chain joins TRBV2 and TRBJ1-2; possibly TRBD1 for D (5 bases). From germline, CDR1 is SNHLY and CDR2 FYNNEI. Trimming cost V 6 bases and J 1 base, with 12 bases left between them. The CDR3 consists of 14 residues. CDR3 nucleotide sequence: TGTGCCAGCAGCCCCTGGACACTTAACTATGGCTACACCTTC. It yields the protein CASSPWTLNYGYTF.

The chain combines TRBV10-2 with TRBJ2-3, with 12 bases lining up with TRBD2. V trimming: 5 bases; J trimming: 14 bases; junction bases outside the gene matches: 8. This CDR3 has 13 amino acids. Per the germline V gene, CDR1 is WSHSY and CDR2 is SAAADI. This CDR3 is CASSKTSGGGLYF. In DNA form, the CDR3 reads TGCGCCAGCAGTAAGACTAGCGGGGGAGGGTTGTATTTT.

The rearrangement joins TRBV10-2 to TRBJ1-1, with D maybe TRBD1 (5 bases). The CDR3 loop spans 13 amino acids. The germline V gene encodes CDR1 WSHSY and CDR2 SAAADI. Trimming pared 7 bases from V and 3 bases from J, leaving 12 bases between. The CDR3 DNA reads as TGCGCCAGCAATTCTGGGGGGTACACTGAAGCTTTCTTT. Amino acid sequence: CASNSGGYTEAFF.

This clone came up a few times. The chain uses TRBV5-1 and TRBJ2-1; 9 bases align to TRBD1. V dropped 0 bases and J dropped 4; count of bases not matched to a gene: 8. From germline, CDR1 is SGHRS and CDR2 YFSETQ. This CDR3 has 17 amino acids. The CDR3 DNA follows: TGCGCCAGCAGCTTGGCTTTAACAGGGGGCGGGTACAATGAGCAGTTCTTC. Translating it yields CASSLALTGGGYNEQFF.

The chain links TRBV7-9 to TRBJ2-1; TRBD1 matches 7 bases. Germline trimming cut 6 bases from V and 9 bases from J; bases unmatched to any gene: 17. Germline V gene data show CDR1 as SEHNR and CDR2 as FQNEAQ (reference sequence). The CDR3 contains 16 residues. CDR3 sequence reads: CASSIPGDRRGGEQFF. CDR3 DNA sequence: TGTGCCAGCAGTATTCCAGGGGACAGAAGAGGAGGTGAGCAGTTCTTC.

The chain couples TRBV29-1 to TRBJ1-2, with D hard to call. The CDR3 is made up of 13 amino acids. Per germline, CDR1 SQVTM and CDR2 ANQGSEA. The V end lost 2 bases, the J end lost 0 bases, and 7 bases lay between the germline ends. CDR3 nucleotides: TGCAGCGTTGAAATCGGAGCTAACTATGGCTACACCTTC. Translated: CSVEIGANYGYTF.

The chain is built from TRBV6-1 and TRBJ2-1, with 12 positions matching TRBD2. V lost 4 bases to trimming and J lost 6 bases; unmatched junction nucleotides: 4. Per germline, CDR1 MNHNS and CDR2 SASEGT. The CDR3 is 15 residues long. CDR3 in amino acids: CASSAASGGANEQFF. CDR3 coding DNA: TGTGCCAGCAGTGCGGCTAGCGGGGGGGCCAATGAGCAGTTCTTC.

The chain has TRBV19 and TRBJ1-5; 9 bases match TRBD1. This CDR3 spans 15 amino acids. Germline assignment: CDR1 LNHDA and CDR2 SQIVND (reference sequence). J was trimmed by 4 bases and V by 3 bases; bases with no gene match: 4. CDR3 sequence (DNA): TGTGCCAGTAGTATCGGGACAGGGTGGAATCAGCCCCAGCATTTT. As protein: CASSIGTGWNQPQHF. Full variable domain (missing parts from reference TRBV19 and TRBJ1-5): DGGITQSPKYLFRKEGQNVTLSCEQNLNHDAMYWYRQDPGQGLRLIYYSQIVNDFQKGDIAEGYSVSREKKESFPLTVTSAQKNPTAFYLCASSIGTGWNQPQHFGDGTRLSIL.

This chain uses TRBV5-1 with TRBJ2-2; 11 bases align to TRBD1. CDR3 length: 14 residues. CDR1 is SGHRS and CDR2 is YFSETQ in the germline V gene. V was pared by 6 bases and J by 6 bases, with 4 bases of the junction left unmatched. DNA for the CDR3: TGCGCCAGCACACGGACAGGGGGCGCCGGGGAGCTGTTTTTT. Its protein is CASTRTGGAGELFF.

This clone is a singleton in its sample. This chain's CDR3 is CASSEKGLAGGARELFF. CDR3 nucleotides: TGTGCCAGCAGTGAAAAAGGACTAGCGGGGGGGGCCCGGGAGCTGTTTTTT. The rearrangement uses TRBV6-1 and TRBJ2-2, with 15 bases fitting TRBD2. The CDR3 spans 17 residues. Looked up from germline, CDR1 is MNHNS and CDR2 is SASEGT. V gave up 2 bases and J gave up 9 bases; unmatched junction bases: 7.

The table lists this clone with a count of one. The chain joins TRBV27 to TRBJ1-5; D gene ambiguous. The ends were cut back, 0 bases at V and 2 bases at J, with 14 bases in the middle. Germline V CDR1 and CDR2: MNHEY, SMNVEV (reference sequence). This CDR3 has 17 amino acids. The CDR3 DNA reads as TGTGCCAGCAGTTTATCGAGGACTACTGGCGGCAATCAGCCCCAGCATTTT. It specifies CASSLSRTTGGNQPQHF.

The chain combines TRBV13 with TRBJ2-5; D gene ambiguous. Trimming removed 2 bases from V and 4 bases from J, with 11 bases in between. This CDR3 comprises 14 residues. Germline assignment: CDR1 PRHDT and CDR2 FYEKMQ (reference sequence). The CDR3 coding sequence is TGTGCCAGCAGCTTACCTAGGATAGGAGAGACCCAGTACTTC. Translating it yields CASSLPRIGETQYF.